This entry features one T cell receptor beta chain sequence. This specimen comes from a study of OX40 agonist ivuxolimab in advanced cancers. Study details: Each dose-escalation patient presented with hepatocellular carcinoma, melanoma, renal cell or head and neck cancer. Participants, around 80% male, averaged around 64 years of age, ranging from 23 to 79.

The CDR3 length is 13 residues. Trimming shortened V by 4 bases and J by 3 bases, and 7 bases separated the two germline ends. Germline V gene lookup returns CDR1 MDHEN and CDR2 SYDVKM. Generated by immunoSEQ multiplex PCR, the TCRdb table keeps only in-frame clones and is missing some. The sample carries 40,000 to 45,000 clones, around 87% recorded once. The TCR sequence derives from an adult with an advanced solid tumor such as melanoma, head and neck, liver or kidney cancer. Sequenced material: CD4+ or CD8+ T cells sorted from blood, taken in a trial of the OX40 agonist ivuxolimab. The gene calls are TRBV28 and TRBJ1-5, with D possibly TRBD1 on 5 matching bases. The CDR3 region has the DNA TGTGCCAGCAGTTCAGGGTACAATCAGCCCCAGCATTTT. Protein sequence: CASSSGYNQPQHF.